This T cell receptor beta chain was sequenced for a study of blood T cell repertoires in COVID-19 (dated by TCRdb to 2019 to 2021). Study-level background: Samples from collaborators originated in the United States, Italy and Spain and spanned both the acute and convalescent phases of COVID-19. The prospective study material was composed of cDNA or gDNA derived from T cells, B-cell-depleted T cells, or PBMCs. The dataset comprised deeply sampled blood TCRbeta repertoires from subjects exposed to, actively infected with, or recovered from COVID-19. The repertoires were released in a freely available public database intended as a resource for research on the immune response to SARS-CoV-2. Samples were obtained from the ongoing ImmuneRACE study (first 160 participants) and from over 1,000 subjects provided by 6 global collaborators. A de-identified subject ID, COVID-19 status, age in years and sex were almost always included in the sample metadata. Where available, HLA class I and class II types were obtained from metadata supplied by the sample provider rather than from assay-based typing.

CDR1 and CDR2 were assigned from the germline V gene as SQVTM and ANQGSEA. Counted from cysteine to phenylalanine, this CDR3 has 12 amino acids. Only CDR3 DNA remains: 36 bases, in frame from the first base. V drops 3 bases and J drops 5 bases, leaving 10 bases in between. Each collaborating institution followed its own protocols to collect whole blood in K2EDTA tubes. For TCRbeta analysis, collaborators shipped samples as frozen whole blood, isolated PBMCs, or DNA extracted from either of those sample types. Study-level results and caveats: How much clinical and demographic metadata was included differed by source and by participant, and the metadata was provided uncurated.

TCRbeta CDR3 regions were amplified from genomic DNA using the immunoSEQ Assay, a bias-controlled multiplex PCR. In the original analysis: Nucleated cell counts per sample were estimated from amplification of reference gene primers within the assay. To quantify the absolute abundance of each unique TCRbeta CDR3 rearrangement, sequence reads were collapsed and filtered. For each sample, productive Simpson clonality was calculated as the square root of Simpson's diversity index over productive rearrangements. Not all clones reach the TCRdb copy of this immuneACCESS table, which keeps in-frame sequences only. Checked studies attribute under half of the gap to unresolved V genes and leave the rest unexplained. The V and J calls and clone size come from that table; D and trimming were worked out from the DNA. This sample comprises some 200,000 clones, 80% of them detected only once. 4.5% to 7% of the sample lies in the top ten.

Concerning this clone itself: Its target antigen remains unknown. Per-base qualities were not stored, and no clone one base away is much larger.

Recombination joined TRBV29-1 with TRBJ2-5; tentative D gene TRBD1, with 6 bases matching. The sample taken for sequencing was peripheral blood. The receptor was isolated from a woman in her sixties or seventies with acute or convalescent COVID-19. The CDR3 reads as follows: CSVDRGVETQYF. The DNA is as follows: TGCAGCGTTGACAGGGGCGTCGAGACCCAGTACTTC.